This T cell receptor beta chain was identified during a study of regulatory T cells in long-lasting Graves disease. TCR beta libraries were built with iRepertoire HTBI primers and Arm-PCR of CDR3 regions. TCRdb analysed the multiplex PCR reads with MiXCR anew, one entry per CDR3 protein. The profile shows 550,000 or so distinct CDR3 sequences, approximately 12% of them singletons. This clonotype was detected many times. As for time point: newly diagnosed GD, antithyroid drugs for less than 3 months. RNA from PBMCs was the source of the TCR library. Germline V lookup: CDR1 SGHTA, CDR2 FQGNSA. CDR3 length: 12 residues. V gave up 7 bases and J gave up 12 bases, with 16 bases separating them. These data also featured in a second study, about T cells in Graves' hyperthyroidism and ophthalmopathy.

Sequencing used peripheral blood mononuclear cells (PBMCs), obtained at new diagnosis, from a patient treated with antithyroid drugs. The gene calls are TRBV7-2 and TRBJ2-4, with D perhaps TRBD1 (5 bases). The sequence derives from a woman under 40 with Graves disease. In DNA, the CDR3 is TGTGCCAGCAAGGATTACCTCGGACATCAGTACTTC. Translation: CASKDYLGHQYF. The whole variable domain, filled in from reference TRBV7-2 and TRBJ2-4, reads GAGVSQSPSNKVTEKGKDVELRCDPISGHTALYWYRQSLGQGLEFLIYFQGNSAPDKSGLPSDRFSAERTGGSVSTLTIQRTQQEDSAVYLCASKDYLGHQYFGAGTRLSVL.